This TCR beta chain was found in a study of response to subunit inactivated influenza vaccine. The V end was cut by 8 bases, the J end by 0 bases, with 8 bases between. Germline V CDR1 and CDR2: SNHLY, FYNNEI. The CDR3 is 14 residues long. TCRdb recomputed calls from the RT-PCR reads with MiXCR, one row per CDR3 protein. The sample holds 550,000 to 600,000 distinct CDR3 sequences; approximately 12% are singletons and the top ten take about 9.4%. This clonotype has a single count. The clonotype comes from a man aged 50 or older who received an inactivated influenza vaccine. Sequenced material: PBMCs from blood, taken on the day of vaccination. The gene calls are TRBV2 and TRBJ2-6; D gene ambiguous. CDR3 in DNA: TGTGCCAGCGCTACCGGCTCTGGGGCCAACGTCCTGACTTTC. As protein: CASATGSGANVLTF. The variable domain in full, with the rest retrieved from reference TRBV2 and TRBJ2-6, is EPEVTQTPSHQVTQMGQEVILRCVPISNHLYFYWYRQILGQKVEFLVSFYNNEISEKSEIFDDQFSVERPDGSNFTLKIRSTKLEDSAMYFCASATGSGANVLTFGAGSRLTVL.